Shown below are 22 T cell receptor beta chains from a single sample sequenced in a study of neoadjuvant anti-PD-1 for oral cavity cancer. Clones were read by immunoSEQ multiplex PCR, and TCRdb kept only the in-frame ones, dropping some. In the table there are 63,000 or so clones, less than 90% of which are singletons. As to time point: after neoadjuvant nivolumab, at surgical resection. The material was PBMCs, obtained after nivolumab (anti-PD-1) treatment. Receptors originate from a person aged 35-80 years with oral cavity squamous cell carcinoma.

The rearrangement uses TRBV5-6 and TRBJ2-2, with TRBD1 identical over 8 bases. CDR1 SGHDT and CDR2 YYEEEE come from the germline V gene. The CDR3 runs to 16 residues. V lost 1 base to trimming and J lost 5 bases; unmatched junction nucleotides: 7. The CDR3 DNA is TGTGCCAGCAGCTTGTTCGGGACAGGTGGGACCGGGGAGCTGTTTTTT. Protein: CASSLFGTGGTGELFF.

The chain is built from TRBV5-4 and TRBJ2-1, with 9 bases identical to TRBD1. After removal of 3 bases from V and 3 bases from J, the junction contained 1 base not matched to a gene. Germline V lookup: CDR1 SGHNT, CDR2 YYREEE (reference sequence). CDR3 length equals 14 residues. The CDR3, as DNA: TGTGCCAGCAGCTGGGGACAGGGCTACAATGAGCAGTTCTTC. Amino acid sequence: CASSWGQGYNEQFF.

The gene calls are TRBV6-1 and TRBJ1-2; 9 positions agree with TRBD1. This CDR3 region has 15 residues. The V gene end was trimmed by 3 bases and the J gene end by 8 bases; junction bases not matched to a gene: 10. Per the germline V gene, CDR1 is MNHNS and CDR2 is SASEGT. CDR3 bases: TGTGCCAGCAGTGATGCGCGACAGGGGGGACGGGGCTACACCTTC. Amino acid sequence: CASSDARQGGRGYTF.

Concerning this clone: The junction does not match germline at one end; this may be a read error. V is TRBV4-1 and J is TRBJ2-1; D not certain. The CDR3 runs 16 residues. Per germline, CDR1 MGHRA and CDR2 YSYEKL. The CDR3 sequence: CASSSRPVVSDNEQFF. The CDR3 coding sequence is TGCGCCAGCAGCTCACGGCCAGTGGTCTCCGACAATGAGCAGTTCTTC.

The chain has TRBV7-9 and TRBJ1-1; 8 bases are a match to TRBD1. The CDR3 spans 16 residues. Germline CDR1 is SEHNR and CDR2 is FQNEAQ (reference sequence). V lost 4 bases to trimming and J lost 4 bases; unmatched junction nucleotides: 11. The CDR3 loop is CASSYPTGAGGTEAFF. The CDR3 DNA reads TGTGCCAGCAGCTACCCGACAGGGGCAGGGGGCACTGAAGCTTTCTTT.

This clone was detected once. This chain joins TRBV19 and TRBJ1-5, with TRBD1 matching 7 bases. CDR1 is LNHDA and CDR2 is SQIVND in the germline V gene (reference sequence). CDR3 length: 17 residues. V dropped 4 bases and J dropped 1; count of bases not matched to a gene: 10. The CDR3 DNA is TGTGCCAGTAGTACATTCCGGGACAGTCTCAGCAATCAGCCCCAGCATTTT. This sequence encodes CASSTFRDSLSNQPQHF.

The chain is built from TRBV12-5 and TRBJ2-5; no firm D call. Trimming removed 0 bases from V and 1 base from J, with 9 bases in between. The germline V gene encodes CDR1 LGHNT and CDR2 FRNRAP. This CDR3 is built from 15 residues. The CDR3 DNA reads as TGTGCTAGTGGTTTGGTACGGGCAGCCCAAGAGACCCAGTACTTC. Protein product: CASGLVRAAQETQYF.

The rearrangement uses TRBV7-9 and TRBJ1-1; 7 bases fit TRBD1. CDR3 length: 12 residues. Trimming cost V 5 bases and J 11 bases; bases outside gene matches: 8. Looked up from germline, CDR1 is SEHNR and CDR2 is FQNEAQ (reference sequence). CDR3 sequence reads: CASSQQQGKAFF. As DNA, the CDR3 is TGTGCCAGCAGCCAACAACAGGGGAAGGCTTTCTTT.

CDR3 nucleotides: TGTGCCAGCAGCACTTACTCGAACACCGGGGAGCTGTTTTTT. It yields the protein CASSTYSNTGELFF. This chain joins TRBV14 and TRBJ2-2; D unclear. The V end was cut by 5 bases, the J end by 0 bases, with 7 bases between. CDR3 length: 14 residues. The germline V gene encodes CDR1 SGHDN and CDR2 FVKESK.

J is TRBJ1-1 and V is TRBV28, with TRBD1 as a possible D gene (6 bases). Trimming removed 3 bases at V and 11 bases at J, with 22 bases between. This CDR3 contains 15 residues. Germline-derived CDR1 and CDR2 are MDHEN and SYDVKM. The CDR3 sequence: CASSFSLSGVWWAFF. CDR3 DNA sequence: TGTGCCAGCAGTTTTTCTTTGTCAGGGGTTTGGTGGGCTTTCTTT.

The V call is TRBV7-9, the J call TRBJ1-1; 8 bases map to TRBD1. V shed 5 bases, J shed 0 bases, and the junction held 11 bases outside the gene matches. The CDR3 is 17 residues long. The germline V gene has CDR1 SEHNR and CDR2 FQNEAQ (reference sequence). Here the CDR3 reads CASSPPGQGRMNTEAFF. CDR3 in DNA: TGTGCCAGCAGCCCTCCCGGACAGGGAAGGATGAACACTGAAGCTTTCTTT.

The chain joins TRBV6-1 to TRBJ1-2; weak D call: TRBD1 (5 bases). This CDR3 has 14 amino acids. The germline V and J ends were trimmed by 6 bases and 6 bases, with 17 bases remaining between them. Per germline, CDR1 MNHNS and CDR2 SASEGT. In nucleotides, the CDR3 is TGTGCCAGCAGCCTCCCCAGCGGAGGGGATGGCTACACCTTC. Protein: CASSLPSGGDGYTF.

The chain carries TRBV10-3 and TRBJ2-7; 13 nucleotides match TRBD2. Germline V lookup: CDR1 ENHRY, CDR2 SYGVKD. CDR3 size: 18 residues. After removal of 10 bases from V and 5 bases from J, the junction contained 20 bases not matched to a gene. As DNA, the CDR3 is TGTGCCACCCGCGGACGCATGGGAGCCGGGACTAGCGGGGACGAGCAGTACTTC. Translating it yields CATRGRMGAGTSGDEQYF.

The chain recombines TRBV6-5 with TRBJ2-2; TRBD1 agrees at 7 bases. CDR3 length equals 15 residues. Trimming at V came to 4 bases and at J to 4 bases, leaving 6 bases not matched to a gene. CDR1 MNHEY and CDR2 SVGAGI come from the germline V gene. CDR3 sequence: CASSSGQEFTGELFF. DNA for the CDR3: TGTGCCAGCAGTTCAGGACAGGAATTCACCGGGGAGCTGTTTTTT.

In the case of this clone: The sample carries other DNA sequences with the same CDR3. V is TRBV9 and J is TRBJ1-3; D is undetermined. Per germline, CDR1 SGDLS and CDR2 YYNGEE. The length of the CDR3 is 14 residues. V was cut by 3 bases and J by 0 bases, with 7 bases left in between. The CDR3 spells CASSATGSGNTIYF. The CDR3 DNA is TGTGCCAGCAGCGCGACGGGCTCTGGAAACACCATATATTTT.

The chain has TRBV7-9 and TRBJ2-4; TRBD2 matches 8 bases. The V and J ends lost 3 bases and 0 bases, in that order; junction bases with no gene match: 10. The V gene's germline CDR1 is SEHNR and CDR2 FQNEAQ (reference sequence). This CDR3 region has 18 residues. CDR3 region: CASSLIAGWGLAKNIQYF. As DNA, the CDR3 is TGTGCCAGCAGCTTGATAGCGGGATGGGGGCTAGCCAAAAACATTCAGTACTTC.

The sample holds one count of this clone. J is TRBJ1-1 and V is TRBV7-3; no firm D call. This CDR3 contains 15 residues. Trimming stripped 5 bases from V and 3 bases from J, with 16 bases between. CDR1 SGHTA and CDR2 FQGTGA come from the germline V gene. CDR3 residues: CASSPTSAAYTEAFF. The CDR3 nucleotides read TGTGCCAGCAGCCCCACGTCAGCAGCTTACACTGAAGCTTTCTTT.

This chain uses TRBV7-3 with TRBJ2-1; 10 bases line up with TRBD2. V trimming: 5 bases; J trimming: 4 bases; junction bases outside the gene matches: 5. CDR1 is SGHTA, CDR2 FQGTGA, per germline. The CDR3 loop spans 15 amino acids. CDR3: CASSRLAGDYNEQFF. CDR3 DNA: TGTGCCAGCAGCCGCCTAGCGGGAGATTACAATGAGCAGTTCTTC.

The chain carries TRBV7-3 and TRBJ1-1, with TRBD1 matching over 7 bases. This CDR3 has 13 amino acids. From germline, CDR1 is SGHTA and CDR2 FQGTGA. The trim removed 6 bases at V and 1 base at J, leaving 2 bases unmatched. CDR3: CASRGTANTEAFF. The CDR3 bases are TGTGCCAGCAGGGGGACAGCGAACACTGAAGCTTTCTTT.

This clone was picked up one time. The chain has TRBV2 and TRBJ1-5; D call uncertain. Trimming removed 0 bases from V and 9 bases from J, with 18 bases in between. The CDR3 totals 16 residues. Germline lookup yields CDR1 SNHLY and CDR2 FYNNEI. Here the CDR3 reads CASSEALQAAKSPQHF. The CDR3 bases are TGTGCCAGCAGTGAAGCGCTTCAGGCCGCTAAGTCGCCCCAGCATTTT.

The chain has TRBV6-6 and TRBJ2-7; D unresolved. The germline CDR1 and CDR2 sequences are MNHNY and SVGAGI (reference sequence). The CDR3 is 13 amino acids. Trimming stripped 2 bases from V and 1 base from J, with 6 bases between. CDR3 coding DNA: TGTGCCAGCAGTTACGCACGATCCTACGAGCAGTACTTC. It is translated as CASSYARSYEQYF.

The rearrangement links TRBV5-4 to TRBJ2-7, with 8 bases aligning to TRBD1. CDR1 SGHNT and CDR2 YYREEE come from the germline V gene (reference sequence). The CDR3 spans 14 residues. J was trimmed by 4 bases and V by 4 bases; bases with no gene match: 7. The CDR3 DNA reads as TGTGCCAGCAGCCGCCCGGGACAGGTTTACGAGCAGTACTTC. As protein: CASSRPGQVYEQYF.